This is a list of T cell receptor beta chains from one sample in a study of T cells in Graves' hyperthyroidism and ophthalmopathy. MiXCR, applied by TCRdb to the multiplex PCR reads, yields one record per CDR3 protein. This sample has roughly 250,000 distinct CDR3 sequences, with about 20% found just once. The sequencing sample was made of blood. The receptors shown here come from a man under 40 with Graves' ophthalmopathy. The CDR3 runs from the conserved cysteine through the conserved F or W. Fields, in order: D gene, clone size, J gene, V gene, CDR3 DNA, CDR3 protein. D genes are given only for firm matches. Where a row states a size, it is once, few, many or the class of an expanded clone; other rows omit it.

TRBD2,.,TRBJ2-1,TRBV12-3/TRBV12-4,TGTGCCAGCAGTCGCGGACTAGCGAACAATGAGCAGTTCTTC,CASSRGLANNEQFF
TRBD2,.,TRBJ2-1,TRBV5-1,TGCGCCAGCAGCCTGACTAGCGGGGGAGGGTTTGAGCAGTTCTTC,CASSLTSGGGFEQFF
.,.,TRBJ2-4,TRBV5-1,TGCGCCAGCAGCCCACTGCCCCGGGACGCCAAAAACATTCAGTACTTC,CASSPLPRDAKNIQYF
.,.,TRBJ1-2,TRBV25-1,TGTGCCAGCAGTGCCAACCCGCGTCGGGGCTACACCTTC,CASSANPRRGYTF
.,many,TRBJ2-3,TRBV18,TGTGCCAGCTCACAGGGACTCGCCACAGATACGCAGTATTTT,CASSQGLATDTQYF
.,many,TRBJ1-5,TRBV20-1,TGCAGTGCCCTGACGGGTGGCAATCAGCCCCAGCATTTT,CSALTGGNQPQHF
.,.,TRBJ2-3,TRBV19,TGTGCCAGTAGTTCCGACAGGTTAAGCACAGATACGCAGTATTTT,CASSSDRLSTDTQYF
TRBD1,few,TRBJ2-4,TRBV11-2,TGTGCCAGCAGCCAGGGACAGGGACCAACCGCAAACATTCAGTACTTC,CASSQGQGPTANIQYF
TRBD1,.,TRBJ2-3,TRBV2,TGTGCCAGCAGTGAATTCGGGACAGGGACAGATACGCAGTATTTT,CASSEFGTGTDTQYF
.,.,TRBJ2-2,TRBV25-1,TGTGCCAGCACCCAAAGGGGCGTGCTGTTTTTT,CASTQRGVLFF
.,few,TRBJ2-1,TRBV7-8,TGTGCCAGCAGCCCTCTACGGTGGTATGAGCAGTTCTTC,CASSPLRWYEQFF
.,many,TRBJ1-2,TRBV11-2,TGTGCCAGCAGCTTATCCAACGGACACTATGGCTACACCTTC,CASSLSNGHYGYTF
.,few,TRBJ2-7,TRBV29-1,TGCAGCGTCGGAGGGGGGACTGGGCTTTTCTACGAGCAGTACTTC,CSVGGGTGLFYEQYF
TRBD2,.,TRBJ2-7,TRBV30,TGTGCCTGGAAACGGTTCAGCGGGAGGGCCCACGAGCAGTACTTC,CAWKRFSGRAHEQYF
.,many,TRBJ1-5,TRBV28,TGTGCCAGCACCACTCAGGGTGCCCATCAGCCCCAGCATTTT,CASTTQGAHQPQHF
.,.,TRBJ2-3,TRBV24-1,TGTGCCACCAGTGATGGGTTTCGCACAGATACGCAGTATTTT,CATSDGFRTDTQYF
TRBD2,few,TRBJ2-2,TRBV5-1,TGCGCCAGCAGCAAAGGACTAGCGGGGAACACCGGGGAGCTGTTTTTT,CASSKGLAGNTGELFF
.,few,TRBJ1-1,TRBV28,TGTGCCAGCAGCCGTCGGGTCGAGTGGGCGAACACTGAAGCTTTCTTT,CASSRRVEWANTEAFF
.,.,TRBJ2-5,TRBV7-6,TGTGCCAGCAGCTTACCACAGGCCCAAGAGACCCAGTACTTC,CASSLPQAQETQYF
.,many,TRBJ2-3,TRBV20-1,TGCAGTGCCACCCTAGGCCCTAGCACAGATACGCAGTATTTT,CSATLGPSTDTQYF
TRBD1,few,TRBJ1-4,TRBV2,TGTGCCAGCAGGCTACAGGGGTTGGCTGAAAAACTGTTTTTT,CASRLQGLAEKLFF
.,.,TRBJ2-7,TRBV20-1,TGCAGTGCGGGGGACATAGCGGGTGCGTCCTACGAGCAGTACTTC,CSAGDIAGASYEQYF
.,few,TRBJ2-1,TRBV11-1,TGTGCCAGCAGCTCCTCCGGGACCTCGTCCTGCAATGAGCAGTTCTTC,CASSSSGTSSCNEQFF
.,.,TRBJ1-2,TRBV29-1,TGCAGCGTTGAAGCCCCGGAGGTGGACCGCAACTATGGCTACACCTTC,CSVEAPEVDRNYGYTF
.,.,TRBJ2-7,TRBV19,TGTGCCAGTAGTCCGGGGACCTACTACGAGCAGTACTTC,CASSPGTYYEQYF
.,.,TRBJ1-1,TRBV4-1,TGCGCCAGCAGTTCACCTGGGGGACGTTCTAACACTGAAGCTTTCTTT,CASSSPGGRSNTEAFF
TRBD1,.,TRBJ1-4,TRBV3-1,TGTGCCAGCAGCCAAGAAGGGGGCAGGCGGGAACTGTTTTTT,CASSQEGGRRELFF
.,.,TRBJ1-1,TRBV7-6,TGTGCCAGCAGCTTATCCGGGAATTTTGAAGCTTTCTTT,CASSLSGNFEAFF
TRBD2,once,TRBJ2-1,TRBV11-1,TGTGCCAGCAGTTCTGGACTAGCGGGATTTTTTTCGCAGTTCTTC,CASSSGLAGFFSQFF
.,many,TRBJ2-2,TRBV3-1,TGTGCCAGCAGCCAAGGGGTAGTAGGGGCCGGGGAGCTGTTTTTT,CASSQGVVGAGELFF
TRBD2,many,TRBJ2-3,TRBV7-3,TGTGCCAGCAGCTTAGTAGGCGGGAGTATCGCAGATACGCAGTATTTT,CASSLVGGSIADTQYF
TRBD1,.,TRBJ1-5,TRBV29-1,TGCAGCGTTGTCCAGGGGGGGGTCAATCAGCCCCAGCATTTT,CSVVQGGVNQPQHF
.,few,TRBJ1-5,TRBV6-5,TGTGCCAGCAGTTACTCGCTTAATAGCAATCAGCCCCAGCATTTT,CASSYSLNSNQPQHF
.,.,TRBJ1-1,TRBV6-5,TGTGCCAGCAGTTACACCTGCAGGCTCTCTGAAGCTTTCTTT,CASSYTCRLSEAFF
.,.,TRBJ2-2,TRBV15,TGTGCCACCAGCAGAGATCAACCTTCGGGGGGCGTCACCGGGGAGCTGTTTTTT,CATSRDQPSGGVTGELFF
TRBD2,.,TRBJ2-7,TRBV3-1,TGTGCCAGCAGCCAAGATGGGGGACTAGCGGCTAAATACGAGCAGTACTTC,CASSQDGGLAAKYEQYF
.,.,TRBJ2-2,TRBV28,TGTGCCAGCAGGGTTAGCACCGGGGAGCTGTTTTTT,CASRVSTGELFF
TRBD2,few,TRBJ2-3,TRBV6-1,TGTGCCAGCGCAAGGACTAGCGGGAGTAATACGCAGTATTTT,CASARTSGSNTQYF
TRBD2,many,TRBJ2-3,TRBV20-1,TGCAGTGCTACTGCTAGCGGGAGAGGCACAGATACGCAGTATTTT,CSATASGRGTDTQYF
.,many,TRBJ1-1,TRBV11-2,TGTGCCAGCAGCTCCCAAAGGTCAATCACTGAAGCTTTCTTT,CASSSQRSITEAFF
.,.,TRBJ2-1,TRBV24-1,TGTGCCACCAGTGCTCTTAGCCAACGCAATGAGCAGTTCTTC,CATSALSQRNEQFF
.,few,TRBJ1-5,TRBV30,TGTGCCTGGAGTGTCGGGCAGGGGAGATATCAGCCCCAGCATTTT,CAWSVGQGRYQPQHF
.,.,TRBJ2-1,TRBV27,TGTGCCAGCAGTTCTAACAGGCACAATGAGCAGTTCTTC,CASSSNRHNEQFF
.,.,TRBJ2-2,TRBV11-2,TGTGCCAGCAGATCGGCCGGGACTGCGAACACCGGGGAGCTGTTTTTT,CASRSAGTANTGELFF
TRBD2,.,TRBJ2-1,TRBV4-1,TGCGCCAGCAGCCCTGGACTAGCGGGACGGTACAATGAGCAGTTCTTC,CASSPGLAGRYNEQFF
.,.,TRBJ2-6,TRBV24-1,TGTGCCACCAGTAGCATGTCTTCTGGGGCCAACGTCCTGACTTTC,CATSSMSSGANVLTF
TRBD2,few,TRBJ2-1,TRBV5-1,TGCGCCAGCCGTAGCGGGACCCTTGTCGATGAGCAGTTCTTC,CASRSGTLVDEQFF
.,few,TRBJ1-1,TRBV7-2,TGTGCCAGCAGCGCACGACAGAGGAACACTGAAGCTTTCTTT,CASSARQRNTEAFF
TRBD2,.,TRBJ2-1,TRBV9,TGTGCCAGCAGCGGATCCGGGACTAGCCTCAATGAGCAGTTCTTC,CASSGSGTSLNEQFF
.,few,TRBJ2-2,TRBV28,TGTGCCAGCAGTTTATCGCTGGGGGAGCTGTTTTTT,CASSLSLGELFF
TRBD1,few,TRBJ2-5,TRBV10-3,TGTGCCATCAGTGAGTTTTATCGGGACAGAGAAATCCCCCAGTACTTC,CAISEFYRDREIPQYF
TRBD1,.,TRBJ2-5,TRBV4-1,TGCGCCAGCAGCCAAGCCAGGGGGGAGACCCAGTACTTC,CASSQARGETQYF
TRBD1,.,TRBJ2-5,TRBV7-2,TGTGCCGCAGGCAGGGGGCGAGCGGAGACCCAGTACTTC,CAAGRGRAETQYF
.,.,TRBJ1-6,TRBV19,TGTGCCAGTAGTATTCTCTTCGCCGGGTCCGATTCACCCCTCCACTTT,CASSILFAGSDSPLHF
TRBD1,.,TRBJ1-2,TRBV7-9,TGTGCCAGCAGCTCCTCCAGGGGGCGAAGCTATGGCTACACCTTC,CASSSSRGRSYGYTF
TRBD1,few,TRBJ2-3,TRBV5-6,TGTGCCAGCAGCTATCGGACAGGGGTAGATACGCAGTATTTT,CASSYRTGVDTQYF
TRBD1,few,TRBJ1-5,TRBV18,TGTGCCAGCTCGCAACAGGGGGCAAACGATCAGCCCCAGCATTTT,CASSQQGANDQPQHF
.,many,TRBJ2-7,TRBV11-2,TGTGCCAGCAGCCCCATCCGGGGACGTCACTACTACGAGCAGTACTTC,CASSPIRGRHYYEQYF